The 31 T cell receptor beta chains reported below all come from one sample, sequenced in a study of blood T cell repertoires in COVID-19. The repertoire was sequenced with immunoSEQ multiplex PCR; TCRdb's copy has only in-frame clones and lacks some. The sample consists of some 230,000 clones, around four fifths of them appearing once. Sequencing used peripheral blood. Source of these receptors: a woman aged 55-69 years who had recovered from COVID-19.

The chain couples TRBV5-4 to TRBJ1-6, with D maybe TRBD1 (6 bases). Trimming removed 4 bases from V and 0 bases from J, with 11 bases in between. Germline assignment: CDR1 SGHNT and CDR2 YYREEE (reference sequence). This CDR3 is built from 16 residues. CDR3 DNA: TGTGCCAGCAGCCCCGGACAGAGCTCCTATAATTCACCCCTCCACTTT. Protein sequence: CASSPGQSSYNSPLHF.

The chain has TRBV2 and TRBJ1-1; tentative D call: TRBD1 (5 bases). The CDR3 is 12 amino acids. The V gene lost 6 bases and the J gene lost 10 bases, with 15 bases spanning the gap. Germline CDR1 reads SNHLY; CDR2 reads FYNNEI. CDR3 DNA: TGTGCCAGCAGCCCGGACACAGGTGGAGCTTTCTTT. Residues: CASSPDTGGAFF.

V and J are TRBV3-1 (or the pseudogene TRBV3-2) and TRBJ2-5; TRBD2 matches at 14 bases. The CDR3 has 17 residues. J gave up 3 bases and V 3 bases, and 6 bases lay outside the gene matches. Germline loops: CDR1 LGHDT, CDR2 YNNKEL (reference sequence). CDR3 sequence (DNA): TGTGCCAGCAGCCACTCGACTAGCGGGGGGGGGAAAGAGACCCAGTACTTC. Residues: CASSHSTSGGGKETQYF.

The rearrangement joins TRBV5-1 to TRBJ1-1; 7 nucleotides align to TRBD1. The germline V gene has CDR1 SGHRS and CDR2 YFSETQ. The CDR3 has 14 amino acids. Trimming took 0 bases from V and 4 from J; bases not matched to a gene: 3. The CDR3: CASSLVSGGTEAFF. CDR3 DNA: TGCGCCAGCAGCTTGGTCTCAGGGGGCACTGAAGCTTTCTTT.

J is TRBJ2-3 and V is TRBV5-1; 7 bases fit TRBD2. The germline CDR1 and CDR2 sequences are SGHRS and YFSETQ. This CDR3 has 13 residues. Losses at the gene ends were 4 bases for V and 5 bases for J; bases not matched to a gene: 4. This CDR3 is CASSGPGGDTQYF. The CDR3 DNA follows: TGCGCCAGCAGCGGCCCGGGGGGAGATACGCAGTATTTT.

This clone was observed a few times. V usage is TRBV5-1 and J usage is TRBJ2-1; 9 bases are a match to TRBD1. Germline V CDR1 and CDR2: SGHRS, YFSETQ. Trimming cost V 6 bases and J 10 bases; bases outside gene matches: 17. The CDR3 is 16 amino acids. The CDR3 sequence: CASKQGASIHAGEQFF. The DNA of the CDR3 is TGCGCCAGCAAACAGGGGGCTTCTATTCACGCCGGGGAGCAGTTCTTC.

The V gene is TRBV7-6, the J gene TRBJ1-1; 12 positions match TRBD1. V trimming: 2 bases; J trimming: 6 bases; junction bases outside the gene matches: 7. Germline V gene data show CDR1 as SGHVS and CDR2 as FNYEAQ. There are 16 residues in the CDR3. In DNA, the CDR3 is TGTGCCAGCAGCTTAAGGGACAGGGGGCCTAAGGCTGAAGCTTTCTTT. This sequence encodes CASSLRDRGPKAEAFF.

The chain carries TRBV6-6 and TRBJ2-7; tentative D call: TRBD2 (5 bases). This CDR3 comprises 13 residues. Trimming stripped 11 bases from V and 5 bases from J, with 19 bases between. In germline, CDR1 is MNHNY, CDR2 SVGAGI (reference sequence). CDR3 region: CAHSGIEWHEQYF. Written as DNA, the CDR3 is TGTGCCCATTCCGGGATAGAGTGGCACGAGCAGTACTTC.

The V and J genes are TRBV3-1 (or the pseudogene TRBV3-2) and TRBJ2-1; D gene ambiguous. V was trimmed by 7 bases and J by 0 bases, leaving 4 bases between them. The CDR3 loop spans 12 amino acids. Per germline, CDR1 LGHDT and CDR2 YNNKEL (reference sequence). For the CDR3, the DNA is TGTGCCAGCACCAGCTCCTACAATGAGCAGTTCTTC. Residues: CASTSSYNEQFF.

V gene TRBV11-3 combines with J gene TRBJ2-5; 7 nucleotides agree with TRBD1. The CDR3 is made up of 15 amino acids. Germline CDR1 SGHNT, CDR2 YENEEA. The junction had 7 bases not matched to a gene; V was cut back by 3 bases and J by 3 bases. The CDR3 loop is CASSLRQGGEETQYF. The CDR3 nucleotides are TGTGCCAGCAGCTTGAGACAGGGCGGAGAAGAGACCCAGTACTTC.

This chain links TRBV6-5 with TRBJ2-1, with D tentatively TRBD2 (6 bases). The ends were cut back, 6 bases at V and 15 bases at J, with 15 bases in the middle. Germline values: CDR1 MNHEY, CDR2 SVGAGI. The CDR3 contains 11 residues. CDR3 amino acids: CASSRGRRRFF. The CDR3 DNA is TGTGCCAGCAGCCGGGGGAGGCGGCGGTTCTTC.

This clone showed up just once. The chain joins TRBV7-9 to TRBJ2-1; 7 bases are a match to TRBD1. The CDR3 length is 14 residues. Germline CDR1 is SEHNR and CDR2 is FQNEAQ (reference sequence). Germline trimming cut 5 bases from V and 5 bases from J; bases unmatched to any gene: 6. CDR3 sequence: CASSQRTGNNEQFF. The CDR3 nucleotides are TGTGCCAGCAGCCAGCGGACAGGTAACAATGAGCAGTTCTTC. Full variable domain (remainder filled in from reference TRBV7-9 and TRBJ2-1): DTGVSQNPRHKITKRGQNVTFRCDPISEHNRLYWYRQTLGQGPEFLTYFQNEAQLEKSRLLSDRFSAERPKGSFSTLEIQRTEQGDSAMYLCASSQRTGNNEQFFGPGTRLTVL.

The chain recombines TRBV27 with TRBJ2-3, with 7 positions matching TRBD1. Germline values: CDR1 MNHEY, CDR2 SMNVEV (reference sequence). The CDR3 extends over 15 amino acids. With V trimmed by 2 bases and J by 0 bases, 2 bases remained unmatched. The CDR3 reads CASSLQGQSTDTQYF. The CDR3 DNA reads TGTGCCAGCAGTTTACAGGGACAGAGCACAGATACGCAGTATTTT.

This chain connects TRBV24-1 to TRBJ2-7; 7 bases are a match to TRBD1. Looked up from germline, CDR1 is KGHDR and CDR2 is SFDVKD. V was clipped by 5 bases and J by 2 bases; unmatched bases: 11. The CDR3 sequence is 16 residues long. The CDR3 DNA is TGTGCCACCAGTGCGCCCCATCGGGACAGTCCCTACGAGCAGTACTTC. Translated, it gives CATSAPHRDSPYEQYF.

A single count supports this clone. The chain carries TRBV5-4 and TRBJ2-7, with TRBD1 as a possible D gene (6 bases). The V gene's germline CDR1 is SGHNT and CDR2 YYREEE (reference sequence). The length of the CDR3 is 15 residues. The ends were cut back, 4 bases at V and 0 bases at J, with 14 bases in the middle. CDR3 nucleotides: TGTGCCAGCAGCCCCTCGCCGGACAGCTCCTACGAGCAGTACTTC. Protein sequence: CASSPSPDSSYEQYF.

The chain joins TRBV19 to TRBJ1-6, with TRBD1 identical over 7 bases. Per the germline V gene, CDR1 is LNHDA and CDR2 is SQIVND (reference sequence). The CDR3 covers 16 residues. With 2 bases clipped from V and 6 bases from J, the junction kept 7 bases outside the gene matches. CDR3 DNA sequence: TGTGCCAGTAGTATAAATGGTGGGACAGTTAATTCACCCCTCCACTTT. Residues: CASSINGGTVNSPLHF.

Only a few counts were recorded for this clone. The chain links TRBV10-1 to TRBJ1-5; the match to TRBD1 covers 9 bases. The junction had 9 bases not matched to a gene; V was cut back by 6 bases and J by 0 bases. Germline V lookup: CDR1 WNHNN, CDR2 SYGVQD (reference sequence). This CDR3 has 17 residues. In DNA, the CDR3 is TGCGCCAGCAGGGAGGGACAGGGCCTTTATAGCAATCAGCCCCAGCATTTT. It codes for CASREGQGLYSNQPQHF.

The V gene is TRBV10-3, the J gene TRBJ1-5; D perhaps matches TRBD1 (6 bases). The CDR3 totals 15 residues. V shed 2 bases and J shed 3 bases, with 11 bases lying between them. Germline V CDR1 and CDR2: ENHRY, SYGVKD. The CDR3 here is CAISEGQNFNQPQHF. Written as DNA, the CDR3 is TGTGCCATCAGTGAGGGACAGAATTTCAATCAGCCCCAGCATTTT.

This clone was observed a handful of times. The chain is built from TRBV2 and TRBJ1-1; no clear D. Germline assignment: CDR1 SNHLY and CDR2 FYNNEI. V lost 7 bases and J lost 6, with 18 bases in between. The CDR3 contains 14 residues. Here the CDR3 reads CASTLLPSLAEAFF. CDR3 DNA: TGTGCCAGCACCCTACTCCCGTCCCTAGCTGAAGCTTTCTTT.

The chain combines TRBV5-1 with TRBJ2-5; 14 positions agree with TRBD2. The germline V gene encodes CDR1 SGHRS and CDR2 YFSETQ. The CDR3 spans 14 residues. V lost 3 bases and J lost 5; bases outside the gene matches: 0. The CDR3 loop is CASSWTSGGETQYF. CDR3 nucleotide sequence: TGCGCCAGCAGCTGGACTAGCGGGGGGGAGACCCAGTACTTC.

The chain employs TRBV4-3 and TRBJ2-7, with a tentative D call TRBD2 (5 bases). The ends were cut back, 1 base at V and 0 bases at J, with 10 bases in the middle. This CDR3 comprises 15 residues. Germline values: CDR1 LGHNA, CDR2 YSLEER. As DNA, the CDR3 is TGCGCCAGCAGCCAAGGGACTTTAAGCTCCTACGAGCAGTACTTC. Amino acids: CASSQGTLSSYEQYF.

In this sample, this clone turned up once. V is TRBV4-3 and J is TRBJ2-5; TRBD2 matches at 7 bases. J lost 3 bases, V lost 2 bases, and 15 bases had no gene match. CDR3 size: 18 residues. Germline CDR1 is LGHNA and CDR2 is YSLEER. The CDR3 sequence is CASSQNSPLGLAEETQYF. CDR3 nucleotide sequence: TGCGCCAGCAGCCAAAACTCCCCACTAGGGCTAGCGGAAGAGACCCAGTACTTC.

The DNA of the CDR3 is TGTGCCAGCAGCTTAGGGACTAGCGGTTCCTACGAGCAGTACTTC. Protein sequence: CASSLGTSGSYEQYF. V usage is TRBV11-2 and J usage is TRBJ2-7; TRBD2 matches at 10 bases. The V gene's germline CDR1 is SGHAT and CDR2 FQNNGV. The V and J ends lost 1 base and 1 base, in that order; junction bases with no gene match: 1. This CDR3 is built from 15 residues.

This chain uses TRBV27 with TRBJ2-5, with TRBD1 matching over 8 bases. The junction had 9 bases not matched to a gene; V was cut back by 2 bases and J by 4 bases. The CDR3 has 16 amino acids. Germline CDR1 is MNHEY and CDR2 is SMNVEV (reference sequence). Here the CDR3 DNA reads TGTGCCAGCAGTTTACAGGGGGCAAGATACGGAGAGACCCAGTACTTC. This sequence encodes CASSLQGARYGETQYF.

As for this clone: Sequence at one end of the junction differs from germline and may be a read error. The rearrangement uses TRBV18 and TRBJ1-4; D perhaps matches TRBD1 (5 bases). The CDR3 sequence is 15 residues long. Germline assignment: CDR1 KGHSH and CDR2 LQKENI. CDR3 sequence reads: CVSSPRQLLNEKLFF. Here the CDR3 DNA reads TGTGTCAGCTCACCTCGACAGCTCCTTAATGAAAAACTGTTTTTT.

This chain connects TRBV7-9 to TRBJ2-7; TRBD1 agrees at 8 bases. The junction had 4 bases not matched to a gene; V was cut back by 2 bases and J by 4 bases. CDR3 length equals 14 residues. The V gene's germline CDR1 is SEHNR and CDR2 FQNEAQ (reference sequence). The chain's CDR3 is CASSLLQGGYEQYF. CDR3 DNA: TGTGCCAGCAGCTTATTACAGGGGGGATACGAGCAGTACTTC.

The V and J genes are TRBV6-2 or TRBV6-3 and TRBJ1-1, with D possibly matching TRBD1 (5 bases). The CDR3 loop spans 17 amino acids. V lost 2 bases and J lost 4, with 20 bases in between. From germline, CDR1 is MNHEY and CDR2 SVGEGT. This chain's CDR3 is CASSYTAGDARFTEAFF. The CDR3, as DNA: TGTGCCAGCAGTTACACAGCGGGGGACGCCCGATTCACTGAAGCTTTCTTT.

This chain links TRBV29-1 with TRBJ1-1, with D possibly TRBD1 on 5 matching bases. CDR3 length: 11 amino acids. Per the germline V gene, CDR1 is SQVTM and CDR2 is ANQGSEA. V shed 6 bases and J shed 1 base, with 6 bases lying between them. CDR3 nucleotides: TGCAGCGTGCAGGGGAACACTGAAGCTTTCTTT. Protein sequence: CSVQGNTEAFF.

The rearrangement links TRBV7-3 to TRBJ1-4; D is perhaps TRBD1 (5 bases). The germline CDR1 and CDR2 sequences are SGHTA and FQGTGA. V shed 5 bases and J shed 0 bases, with 25 bases lying between them. This CDR3 contains 20 residues. The CDR3 is CASSINPQDNSTPTNEKLFF. The CDR3 DNA follows: TGTGCCAGCAGCATAAATCCCCAGGACAATTCGACTCCAACTAATGAAAAACTGTTTTTT.

The chain carries TRBV4-2 and TRBJ2-3, with 8 nucleotides matching TRBD2. This CDR3 region has 17 residues. V lost 4 bases, J lost 1 base, and 10 bases stayed unmatched. CDR1 is LGHNA, CDR2 YNFKEQ, per germline. The CDR3 here is CASSRYGSGGRTDTQYF. Written as DNA, the CDR3 is TGTGCCAGCAGCCGTTATGGGAGCGGGGGCCGCACAGATACGCAGTATTTT.

Notes on this clone: The sample holds other DNA sequences that translate to the same CDR3. The chain joins TRBV12-3 or TRBV12-4 to TRBJ1-1; no firm D call. This CDR3 is 13 amino acids long. Trimming stripped 3 bases from V and 1 base from J, with 6 bases between. CDR3 sequence reads: CASSLNRNTEAFF. The CDR3 nucleotides are TGTGCCAGCAGTTTGAACAGGAACACTGAAGCTTTCTTT.